This entry lists 19 T cell receptor beta chains sequenced from one sample in a study of Graves' ophthalmopathy and Graves' hyperthyroidism. Amplification of the TCR beta CDR3 regions used RNA transcripts (as template). In the first round, RT-PCR was carried out with HTBI primers, and a multiplex PCR formed the second round. A single record per CDR3 protein comes from TCRdb applying MiXCR to the multiplex PCR reads. The sample has 300,000 or so distinct CDR3 sequences, roughly a sixth seen once. The sample taken for sequencing was peripheral blood. These receptors originate from an adult man with Graves' ophthalmopathy.

This clonotype was seen ten or more times. The CDR3 reads CSVVGGYTF. The CDR3 DNA is TGCAGCGTTGTGGGGGGCTACACCTTC. The V call is TRBV29-1, the J call TRBJ1-2; D unclear. The germline V gene encodes CDR1 SQVTM and CDR2 ANQGSEA. The CDR3 runs to 9 residues. The V gene lost 4 bases and the J gene lost 8 bases, with 5 bases spanning the gap.

In its sample, this clonotype was seen a few times. The V call is TRBV5-1, the J call TRBJ2-7, with 8 bases that match TRBD1. CDR1 SGHRS and CDR2 YFSETQ come from the germline V gene. The CDR3 has 13 amino acids. Trimming removed 3 bases from V and 7 bases from J; junction bases left unmatched: 6. The CDR3 sequence is CASSSTGAVEQYF. The CDR3 DNA reads TGCGCCAGCAGCTCGACAGGGGCGGTGGAGCAGTACTTC.

This clonotype was seen ten or more times. The chain has TRBV7-2 and TRBJ2-7, with 9 bases that match TRBD2. Looked up from germline, CDR1 is SGHTA and CDR2 is FQGNSA. V was pared by 5 bases and J by 4 bases, with 6 bases of the junction left unmatched. The CDR3 sequence is 14 residues long. CDR3 sequence (DNA): TGTGCCAGCAGCCCCCAGCGGGGGGTATACGAGCAGTACTTC. Encoded protein: CASSPQRGVYEQYF.

This clonotype was seen ten or more times. The V call is TRBV20-1, the J call TRBJ1-1; a weak D match, TRBD1 (6 bases). CDR3 length: 16 amino acids. CDR1 DFQATT and CDR2 SNEGSKA come from the germline V gene (reference sequence). V was shortened by 1 base and J by 5 bases, with 20 bases between the two germline ends. CDR3 nucleotide sequence: TGCAGTGCTAGAGTCCCCGTGGGGGGGGCTTGGACTGAAGCTTTCTTT. This encodes CSARVPVGGAWTEAFF.

This clonotype showed up many times. The rearrangement joins TRBV12-3 or TRBV12-4 to TRBJ1-1; 11 nucleotides agree with TRBD1. The CDR3 covers 16 residues. V gave up 4 bases and J gave up 4 bases; unmatched junction bases: 8. The DNA for the CDR3 is TGTGCCAGCAGTTCACCCAGGACAGGGGGCTTCACTGAAGCTTTCTTT. Amino acid sequence: CASSSPRTGGFTEAFF.

This clonotype was recorded at least ten times. The chain combines TRBV20-1 with TRBJ2-7, with D unresolved. CDR3 length equals 13 residues. Germline V gene data show CDR1 as DFQATT and CDR2 as SNEGSKA (reference sequence). V was clipped by 2 bases and J by 2 bases, with 10 bases between them. This CDR3 is CSARRTATYEQYF. CDR3 DNA sequence: TGCAGTGCTAGAAGGACGGCGACCTACGAGCAGTACTTC.

This clonotype was detected many times. The chain couples TRBV7-8 to TRBJ2-7; 8 bases are a match to TRBD2. With V trimmed by 3 bases and J by 2 bases, 6 bases remained unmatched. The CDR3 length is 15 residues. Germline lookup yields CDR1 SGHVS and CDR2 FQNEAQ. CDR3 nucleotide sequence: TGTGCCAGCAGCTTCCTAGCGGGTACAACCTACGAGCAGTACTTC. Protein product: CASSFLAGTTYEQYF.

This clonotype was counted ten times or more. CDR3 residues: CASSQGGAQHF. The CDR3 DNA reads TGTGCCAGCAGCCAAGGAGGGGCCCAGCATTTT. This chain joins TRBV11-2 and TRBJ1-5; a possible D gene is TRBD1 (5 bases). V was shortened by 5 bases and J by 11 bases, with 10 bases between the two germline ends. Germline V lookup: CDR1 SGHAT, CDR2 FQNNGV. This CDR3 has 11 residues.

There are many counts of this clonotype. The chain carries TRBV27 and TRBJ1-1, with D unclear. Germline loops: CDR1 MNHEY, CDR2 SMNVEV (reference sequence). This CDR3 comprises 15 residues. The V end lost 5 bases, the J end lost 6 bases, and 19 bases lay between the germline ends. The CDR3 DNA sequence: TGTGCCAGCAGTCTCCGACCCGCCAGTCTGGCTGAAGCTTTCTTT. Its translation: CASSLRPASLAEAFF.

This clonotype has a count of ten or more. The chain couples TRBV4-1 to TRBJ1-1; D is perhaps TRBD1 (6 bases). From germline, CDR1 is MGHRA and CDR2 YSYEKL. V was pared by 2 bases and J by 3 bases, with 16 bases between. This CDR3 contains 16 residues. The CDR3 DNA reads as TGCGCCAGCAGCCAACTGTTCCCAGGGGTTGACACTGAAGCTTTCTTT. This sequence encodes CASSQLFPGVDTEAFF.

This clonotype was counted many times. V gene TRBV20-1 combines with J gene TRBJ2-2; 11 nucleotides line up with TRBD2. This CDR3 has 15 residues. V was clipped by 2 bases and J by 4 bases; unmatched bases: 3. The germline V gene has CDR1 DFQATT and CDR2 SNEGSKA (reference sequence). The CDR3 loop is CSARTSGRSTGELFF. The CDR3 coding sequence is TGCAGTGCTAGAACTAGCGGGAGAAGCACCGGGGAGCTGTTTTTT.

This chain joins TRBV5-1 and TRBJ2-2, with a possible D match to TRBD2 (5 bases). CDR1 SGHRS and CDR2 YFSETQ come from the germline V gene. The V end lost 0 bases, the J end lost 6 bases, and 15 bases lay between the germline ends. The CDR3 has 16 amino acids. This CDR3 reads CASSLAVGSGAGELFF. The DNA for the CDR3 is TGCGCCAGCAGCTTGGCCGTGGGGTCCGGGGCCGGGGAGCTGTTTTTT.

This clonotype was picked up many times. The J gene is TRBJ2-2, the V gene TRBV4-2, with D maybe TRBD1 (5 bases). Trimming pared 2 bases from V and 3 bases from J, leaving 7 bases between. The CDR3 consists of 14 residues. Germline assignment: CDR1 LGHNA and CDR2 YNFKEQ. The CDR3 protein is CASSQQQDTGELFF. The CDR3 bases are TGTGCCAGCAGCCAACAACAGGACACCGGGGAGCTGTTTTTT.

This clonotype was observed at least ten times. This rearrangement joins TRBV20-1 to TRBJ2-7; 10 bases fit TRBD2. The V gene's germline CDR1 is DFQATT and CDR2 SNEGSKA (reference sequence). This CDR3 contains 14 residues. V was pared by 2 bases and J by 2 bases, with 3 bases of the junction left unmatched. CDR3 in amino acids: CSARLAGVPYEQYF. The CDR3 DNA reads as TGCAGTGCTAGACTAGCGGGAGTCCCCTACGAGCAGTACTTC.

The rearrangement links TRBV12-3 or TRBV12-4 to TRBJ1-2, with D perhaps TRBD1 (5 bases). The CDR3 spans 13 residues. V gave up 6 bases and J gave up 3 bases, with 11 bases separating them. The CDR3 region has the DNA TGTGCCAGCAGAATCGGACAATACTATGGCTACACCTTC. The encoded protein is CASRIGQYYGYTF.

This clonotype was counted many times. J is TRBJ2-7 and V is TRBV6-5; 7 nucleotides agree with TRBD2. CDR3 size: 15 residues. Germline CDR1 is MNHEY and CDR2 is SVGAGI. V lost 7 bases to trimming and J lost 0 bases; unmatched junction nucleotides: 9. CDR3 region: CASIRWASGSYEQYF. The DNA of the CDR3 is TGTGCCAGCATCCGCTGGGCTAGCGGCTCCTACGAGCAGTACTTC.

The chain carries TRBV7-2 and TRBJ1-5; D may be TRBD1 (5 bases). This CDR3 region has 15 residues. V lost 4 bases and J 5 bases, leaving 15 bases between the germline ends. CDR1 is SGHTA and CDR2 is FQGNSA in the germline V gene. DNA of the CDR3: TGTGCCAGCAGCTCGGCGGGCAGAGGGGATCAGCCCCAGCATTTT. Amino acid sequence: CASSSAGRGDQPQHF.

This clonotype was seen ten or more times. The V gene is TRBV12-3 or TRBV12-4, the J gene TRBJ2-4; no firm D call. The CDR3 runs 13 residues. Deletions cut 6 bases from V and 0 bases from J, with 6 bases between. CDR3 in amino acids: CASSPLAKNIQYF. The CDR3 region has the DNA TGTGCCAGCAGCCCGTTAGCCAAAAACATTCAGTACTTC.

This clonotype was detected ten times or more. This chain links TRBV20-1 with TRBJ2-5; D possibly corresponds to TRBD2 (7 bases). The CDR3 loop spans 14 amino acids. With 0 bases removed from V and 5 bases from J, the gap between germline ends came to 13 bases. Looked up from germline, CDR1 is DFQATT and CDR2 is SNEGSKA (reference sequence). The CDR3 loop is CSAREGGRGETQYF. The CDR3 coding sequence is TGCAGTGCTAGAGAGGGGGGGCGGGGGGAGACCCAGTACTTC.